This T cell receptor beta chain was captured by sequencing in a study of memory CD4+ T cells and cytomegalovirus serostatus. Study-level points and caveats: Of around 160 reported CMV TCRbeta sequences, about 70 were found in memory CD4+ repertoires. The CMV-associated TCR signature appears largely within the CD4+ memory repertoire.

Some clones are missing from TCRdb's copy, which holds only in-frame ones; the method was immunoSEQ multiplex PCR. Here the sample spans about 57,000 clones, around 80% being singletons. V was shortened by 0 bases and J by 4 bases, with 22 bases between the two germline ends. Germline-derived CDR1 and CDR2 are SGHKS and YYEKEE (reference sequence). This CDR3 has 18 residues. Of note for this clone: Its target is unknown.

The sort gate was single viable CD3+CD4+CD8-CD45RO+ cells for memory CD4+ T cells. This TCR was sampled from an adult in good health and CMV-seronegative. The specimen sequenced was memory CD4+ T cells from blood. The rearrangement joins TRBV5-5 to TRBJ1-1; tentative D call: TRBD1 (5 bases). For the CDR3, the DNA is TGTGCCAGCAGCTTGGCCCTACCAAAGGGGCGGAATCTCACTGAAGCTTTCTTT. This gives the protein CASSLALPKGRNLTEAFF.